The 4 T cell receptor beta chains below were found in one sample sequenced in a study of cytomegalovirus exposure and HLA in healthy donors. It was with 60 Vbeta and 13 Jbeta primers that the PCR ran. The table came from immunoSEQ multiplex PCR; TCRdb's copy has only in-frame clones and leaves some out. This sample carries about 160,000 clones, approximately 80% of them seen once, and the ten largest clones take roughly an eighth. The material sequenced was PBMCs. The origin of the receptors is a man aged 35 to 55 in good health and CMV-seropositive.

The genes are TRBV28 and TRBJ2-7; D perhaps matches TRBD2 (6 bases). Germline lookup yields CDR1 MDHEN and CDR2 SYDVKM. CDR3 length equals 15 residues. Trimming removed 6 bases from V and 3 bases from J, with 18 bases in between. This CDR3 is CASSRRGTFLYEQYF. CDR3 coding DNA: TGTGCCAGCAGCCGCAGAGGGACTTTTCTCTACGAGCAGTACTTC.

The rearrangement links TRBV11-2 to TRBJ2-5; D is possibly TRBD1 (6 bases). The CDR3 has 15 residues. Trimming took 2 bases from V and 5 from J, leaving 15 bases between them. CDR1 SGHAT and CDR2 FQNNGV come from the germline V gene. The CDR3 spells CASSLTGMGLETQYF. As DNA, the CDR3 is TGTGCCAGCAGCTTAACAGGGATGGGGTTGGAGACCCAGTACTTC.

This sequence joins TRBV19 and TRBJ1-2, with D uncertain. CDR1 LNHDA and CDR2 SQIVND come from the germline V gene (reference sequence). CDR3 length: 12 amino acids. V was cut by 8 bases and J by 8 bases, with 15 bases left in between. The CDR3 DNA sequence: TGTGCCAGTGCGGAGGGTAGGAGAGGCTACACCTTC. The encoded protein is CASAEGRRGYTF.

The rearrangement links TRBV6-1 to TRBJ1-1, with D possibly matching TRBD1 (6 bases). Germline loops: CDR1 MNHNS, CDR2 SASEGT. Trimming removed 0 bases at V and 9 bases at J, with 8 bases between. The CDR3 extends over 12 amino acids. DNA for the CDR3: TGTGCCAGCAGTGAAGCGGGGGCTCAAGCTTTCTTT. Amino acid sequence: CASSEAGAQAFF.